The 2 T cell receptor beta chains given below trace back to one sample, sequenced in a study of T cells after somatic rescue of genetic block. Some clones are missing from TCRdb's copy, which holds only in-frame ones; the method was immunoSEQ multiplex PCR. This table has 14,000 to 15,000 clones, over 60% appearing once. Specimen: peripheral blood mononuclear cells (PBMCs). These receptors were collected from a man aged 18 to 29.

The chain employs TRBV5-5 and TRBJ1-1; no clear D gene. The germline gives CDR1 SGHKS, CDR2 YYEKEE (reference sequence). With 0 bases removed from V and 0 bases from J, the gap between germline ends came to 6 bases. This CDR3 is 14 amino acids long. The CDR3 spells CASSLERLNTEAFF. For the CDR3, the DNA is TGTGCCAGCAGCTTGGAAAGGTTGAACACTGAAGCTTTCTTT.

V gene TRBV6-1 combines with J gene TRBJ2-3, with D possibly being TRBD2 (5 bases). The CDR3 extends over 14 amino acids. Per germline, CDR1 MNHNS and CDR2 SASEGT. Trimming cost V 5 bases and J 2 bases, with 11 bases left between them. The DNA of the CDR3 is TGTGCCAGCAGTCCCGGGGTGCTCACAGATACGCAGTATTTT. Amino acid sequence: CASSPGVLTDTQYF.